These 11 T cell receptor beta chains originate from one sample sequenced in a study of cytomegalovirus exposure and HLA in healthy donors. The PCR had 60 Vbeta and 13 Jbeta primers. Measured with immunoSEQ multiplex PCR; TCRdb has only the in-frame clones, and not every one. The sample has 150,000 to 200,000 clones, 68% seen once. Sequenced input: PBMCs. The receptors were sampled from a man in his fifties or sixties in good health and CMV-seronegative.

This chain links TRBV7-9 with TRBJ2-7; the match to TRBD2 covers 10 bases. J was trimmed by 3 bases and V by 4 bases; bases with no gene match: 6. Germline loops: CDR1 SEHNR, CDR2 FQNEAQ (reference sequence). The CDR3 loop spans 15 amino acids. The CDR3 sequence is CASSSTSGVGYEQYF. The CDR3 DNA reads as TGTGCCAGCAGCTCTACTAGCGGGGTTGGCTACGAGCAGTACTTC.

The gene calls are TRBV29-1 and TRBJ2-3; TRBD1 matches 7 bases. The CDR3 extends over 12 amino acids. With 8 bases clipped from V and 1 base from J, the junction kept 3 bases outside the gene matches. Germline CDR1 and CDR2: SQVTM and ANQGSEA. The CDR3 coding sequence is TGCAGCTACGGACAGGGCACAGATACGCAGTATTTT. This encodes CSYGQGTDTQYF.

The chain has TRBV11-3 and TRBJ2-1; 8 bases map to TRBD1. The CDR3 spans 14 residues. V trimming: 0 bases; J trimming: 9 bases; junction bases outside the gene matches: 4. Germline loops: CDR1 SGHNT, CDR2 YENEEA. This CDR3 reads CASSLDQGAGEQFF. In nucleotides, the CDR3 is TGTGCCAGCAGCTTAGACCAGGGGGCAGGTGAGCAGTTCTTC. The full variable domain, completed using reference TRBV11-3 and TRBJ2-1, is EAGVVQSPRYKIIEKKQPVAFWCNPISGHNTLYWYLQNLGQGPELLIRYENEEAVDDSQLPKDRFSAERLKGVDSTLKIQPAELGDSAVYLCASSLDQGAGEQFFGPGTRLTVL.

This clone was counted a few times. The V and J genes are TRBV6-5 and TRBJ2-7; 8 bases are shared with TRBD1. Germline V gene lookup returns CDR1 MNHEY and CDR2 SVGAGI. The CDR3 has 13 residues. V lost 7 bases to trimming and J lost 5 bases; unmatched junction nucleotides: 7. The chain's CDR3 is CASTGQGSHEQYF. The CDR3 region has the DNA TGTGCCAGCACCGGACAGGGTTCCCACGAGCAGTACTTC.

The V call is TRBV18, the J call TRBJ2-7; D is perhaps TRBD1 (5 bases). Looked up from germline, CDR1 is KGHSH and CDR2 is LQKENI. The CDR3 extends over 12 amino acids. V was pared by 2 bases and J by 6 bases, with 8 bases between. CDR3 sequence: CASSPGTGEQYF. The CDR3 DNA reads as TGTGCCAGCTCACCAGGTACAGGCGAGCAGTACTTC.

This chain joins TRBV19 and TRBJ1-5, with a weak D call TRBD1 (5 bases). This CDR3 has 15 residues. Germline values: CDR1 LNHDA, CDR2 SQIVND (reference sequence). Deletions cut 6 bases from V and 1 base from J, with 13 bases between. The CDR3: CASRGREGSNQPQHF. CDR3 bases: TGTGCCAGTAGGGGACGGGAGGGGAGCAATCAGCCCCAGCATTTT.

The chain links TRBV27 to TRBJ2-3, with 8 bases lining up with TRBD2. The germline V gene encodes CDR1 MNHEY and CDR2 SMNVEV (reference sequence). The CDR3 length is 15 residues. Losses at the gene ends were 11 bases for V and 2 bases for J; bases not matched to a gene: 12. The CDR3 DNA is TGTGCCGGCGGTCGGGTAGCGGGGCACACAGATACGCAGTATTTT. This sequence encodes CAGGRVAGHTDTQYF.

This chain links TRBV7-2 with TRBJ1-1; D call uncertain. Germline assignment: CDR1 SGHTA and CDR2 FQGNSA. V dropped 1 base and J dropped 2 bases, with 5 bases sitting between them. The CDR3 runs 13 residues. The CDR3 nucleotides are TGTGCCAGCAGCTTAGGTATTAACACTGAAGCTTTCTTT. Translated, it gives CASSLGINTEAFF.

Written as DNA, the CDR3 is TGCGCCAGCAGTCACGGGACACTCCCTTACACCGGGGAGCTGTTTTTT. Translating it yields CASSHGTLPYTGELFF. The chain is built from TRBV23-1 and TRBJ2-2, with a possible D match to TRBD1 (6 bases). TRBV23-1 is an open reading frame whose function is uncertain. Trimming removed 3 bases at V and 3 bases at J, with 14 bases between. The CDR3 has 16 residues.

This chain connects TRBV5-4 to TRBJ2-5; 8 bases map to TRBD2. This CDR3 contains 15 residues. Germline CDR1 is SGHNT and CDR2 is YYREEE (reference sequence). V gave up 0 bases and J gave up 3 bases; unmatched junction bases: 4. The CDR3 region has the DNA TGTGCCAGCAGCTTGGCAGCGGGGGCTAAAGAGACCCAGTACTTC. Amino acid sequence: CASSLAAGAKETQYF.

This clone was counted a few times. The V gene is TRBV7-9, the J gene TRBJ2-3; TRBD2 aligns across 7 bases. Germline lookup yields CDR1 SEHNR and CDR2 FQNEAQ (reference sequence). The V segment lost 2 bases and the J segment 1 base; nucleotides outside the gene matches: 3. The CDR3 has 15 amino acids. The CDR3 sequence: CASSLYSGGTDTQYF. Here the CDR3 DNA reads TGTGCCAGCAGCTTATACAGCGGGGGCACAGATACGCAGTATTTT.